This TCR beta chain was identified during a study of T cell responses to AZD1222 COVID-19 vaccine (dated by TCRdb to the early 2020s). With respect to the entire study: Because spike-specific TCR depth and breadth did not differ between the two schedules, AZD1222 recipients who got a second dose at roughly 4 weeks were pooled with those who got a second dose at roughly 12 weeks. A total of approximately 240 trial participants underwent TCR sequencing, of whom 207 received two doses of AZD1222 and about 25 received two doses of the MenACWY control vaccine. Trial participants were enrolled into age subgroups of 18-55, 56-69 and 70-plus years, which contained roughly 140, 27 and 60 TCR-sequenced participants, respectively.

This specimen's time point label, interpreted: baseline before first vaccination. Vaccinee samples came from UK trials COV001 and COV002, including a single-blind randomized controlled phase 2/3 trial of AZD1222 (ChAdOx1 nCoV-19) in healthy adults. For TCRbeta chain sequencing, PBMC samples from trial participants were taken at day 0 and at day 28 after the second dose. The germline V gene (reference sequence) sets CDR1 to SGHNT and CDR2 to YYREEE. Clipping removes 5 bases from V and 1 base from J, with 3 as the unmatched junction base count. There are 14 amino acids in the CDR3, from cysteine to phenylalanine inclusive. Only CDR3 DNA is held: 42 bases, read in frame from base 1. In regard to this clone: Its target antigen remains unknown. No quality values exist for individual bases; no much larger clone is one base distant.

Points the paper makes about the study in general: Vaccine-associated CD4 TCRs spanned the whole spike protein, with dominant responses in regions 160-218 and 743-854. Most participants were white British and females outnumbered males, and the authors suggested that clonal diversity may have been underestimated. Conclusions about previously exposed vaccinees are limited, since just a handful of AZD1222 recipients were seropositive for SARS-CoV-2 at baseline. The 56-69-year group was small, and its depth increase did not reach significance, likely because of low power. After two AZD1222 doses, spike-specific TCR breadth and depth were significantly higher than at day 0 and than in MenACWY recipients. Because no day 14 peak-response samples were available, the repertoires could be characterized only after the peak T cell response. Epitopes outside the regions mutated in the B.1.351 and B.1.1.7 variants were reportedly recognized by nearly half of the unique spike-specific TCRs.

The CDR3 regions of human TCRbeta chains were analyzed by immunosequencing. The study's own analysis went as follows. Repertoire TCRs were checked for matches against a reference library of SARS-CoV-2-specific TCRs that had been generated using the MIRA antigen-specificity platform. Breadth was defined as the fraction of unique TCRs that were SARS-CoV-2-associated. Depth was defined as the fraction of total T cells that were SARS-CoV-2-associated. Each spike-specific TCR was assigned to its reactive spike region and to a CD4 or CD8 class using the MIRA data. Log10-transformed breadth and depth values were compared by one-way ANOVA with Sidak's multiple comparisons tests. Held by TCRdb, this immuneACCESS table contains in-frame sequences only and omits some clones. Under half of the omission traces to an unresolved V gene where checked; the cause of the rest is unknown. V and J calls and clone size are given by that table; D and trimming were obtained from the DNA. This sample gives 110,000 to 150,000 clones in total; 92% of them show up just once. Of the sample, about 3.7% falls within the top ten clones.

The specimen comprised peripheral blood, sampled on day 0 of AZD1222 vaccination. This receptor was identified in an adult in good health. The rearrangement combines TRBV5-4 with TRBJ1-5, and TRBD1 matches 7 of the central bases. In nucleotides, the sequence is TGTGCCAGCAGTATGGACAGGAGCAATCAGCCCCAGCATTTT. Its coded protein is CASSMDRSNQPQHF.